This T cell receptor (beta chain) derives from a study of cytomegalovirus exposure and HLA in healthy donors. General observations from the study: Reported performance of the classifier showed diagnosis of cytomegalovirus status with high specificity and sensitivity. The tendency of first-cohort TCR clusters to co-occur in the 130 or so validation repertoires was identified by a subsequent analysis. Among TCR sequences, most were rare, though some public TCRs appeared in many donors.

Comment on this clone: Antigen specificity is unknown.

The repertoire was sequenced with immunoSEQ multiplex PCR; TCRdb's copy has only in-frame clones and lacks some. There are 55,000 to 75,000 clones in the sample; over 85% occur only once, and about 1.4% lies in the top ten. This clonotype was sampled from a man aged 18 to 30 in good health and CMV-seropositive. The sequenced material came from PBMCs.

The CDR3 DNA reads TGTGCCAGTAGTATAGATCCGTGGACAGGGGGCGGCTATGGCTACACCTTC. Protein sequence: CASSIDPWTGGGYGYTF. This sequence joins TRBV19 and TRBJ1-2, with 11 bases fitting TRBD1. The CDR3 length is 17 residues. V dropped 0 bases and J dropped 4; count of bases not matched to a gene: 7. CDR1 is LNHDA, CDR2 SQIVND, per germline (reference sequence).